This entry describes one TCR beta chain. The antigen is unknown. PCR employed 60 Vbeta and 13 Jbeta primers. Some clones are missing from TCRdb's copy, which holds only in-frame ones; the method was immunoSEQ multiplex PCR. The sample lists under 150,000 clones, around 77% occurring once. This sample stems from a study of cytomegalovirus exposure and HLA in healthy donors. Study-wide points: Associated with cytomegalovirus, according to the listing, were 164 TCR beta chains. TCR beta sequences reportedly predicted the HLA-A and HLA-B alleles of most subjects accurately.

Trimming cost V 6 bases and J 1 base, with 6 bases left between them. This CDR3 has 13 residues. Germline CDR1 and CDR2: MNHEY and SMNVEV (reference sequence). The clonotype comes from a woman aged 45-60 years in good health and CMV-seronegative. J is TRBJ2-2 and V is TRBV27; no clear D gene. Material for sequencing was PBMCs. DNA for the CDR3: TGTGCCAGCAGCTACGTGAACACCGGGGAGCTGTTTTTT. Its protein product is CASSYVNTGELFF.